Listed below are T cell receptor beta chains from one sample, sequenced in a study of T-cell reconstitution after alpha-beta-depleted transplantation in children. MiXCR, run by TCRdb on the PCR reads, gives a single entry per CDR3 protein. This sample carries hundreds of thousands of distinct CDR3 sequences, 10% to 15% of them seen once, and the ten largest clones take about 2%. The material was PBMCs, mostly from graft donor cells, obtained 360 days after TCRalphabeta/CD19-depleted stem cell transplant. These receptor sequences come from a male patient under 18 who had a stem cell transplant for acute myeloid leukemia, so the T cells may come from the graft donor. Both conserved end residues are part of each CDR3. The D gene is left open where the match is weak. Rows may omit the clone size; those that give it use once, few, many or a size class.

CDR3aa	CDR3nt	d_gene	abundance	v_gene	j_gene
CASSSIAAALSYNEQFF	TGCGCCAGCAGCTCCATTGCAGCCGCGCTCTCCTACAATGAGCAGTTCTTC	-	many	TRBV5-1	TRBJ2-1
CASSPGTTAKNIQYF	TGTGCCAGCAGCCCAGGGACAACAGCCAAAAACATTCAGTACTTC	-	few	TRBV28	TRBJ2-4
CASSLFSGRAYNEQFF	TGTGCCAGCAGCTTATTCAGCGGGAGGGCCTACAATGAGCAGTTCTTC	TRBD2	-	TRBV11-2	TRBJ2-1
CSARTAGAYEQYF	TGCAGTGCCCGGACGGCGGGGGCCTACGAGCAGTACTTC	TRBD2	-	TRBV20-1	TRBJ2-7
CASSPGILGNTEAFF	TGCGCCAGCAGCCCTGGGATTTTGGGGAACACTGAAGCTTTCTTT	-	many	TRBV5-1	TRBJ1-1
CATTRRTAYNEQFF	TGTGCCACCACCCGACGGACGGCCTACAATGAGCAGTTCTTC	-	few	TRBV24-1	TRBJ2-1
CSASTIAGDHTDTQYF	TGCAGTGCTAGCACGATAGCGGGGGACCACACAGATACGCAGTATTTT	TRBD2	-	TRBV20-1	TRBJ2-3
CATSYTGPTEAFF	TGTGCCACCAGCTATACCGGGCCCACTGAAGCTTTCTTT	-	-	TRBV15	TRBJ1-1
CASSFPTRIYEQYF	TGTGCCAGCAGTTTCCCGACACGGATCTACGAGCAGTACTTC	-	-	TRBV6-2/TRBV6-3	TRBJ2-7
CASSEWGANVLTF	TGTGCCAGCAGTGAATGGGGGGCCAACGTCCTGACTTTC	-	-	TRBV25-1	TRBJ2-6
CASNSFGQGYEQYF	TGTGCCAGCAATTCATTCGGACAGGGTTACGAGCAGTACTTC	TRBD1	few	TRBV6-5	TRBJ2-7
CASSEYIGYNEQFF	TGTGCCAGCAGTGAATATATCGGCTACAATGAGCAGTTCTTC	-	few	TRBV25-1	TRBJ2-1
CASSQLKTGPHYEQYF	TGTGCCAGCAGCCAATTAAAGACAGGCCCTCACTACGAGCAGTACTTC	-	-	TRBV14	TRBJ2-7
CATSEPRSGTRYF	TGTGCCACCAGTGAGCCCCGATCCGGGACAAGGTACTTC	-	-	TRBV24-1	TRBJ2-5
CASAIAGVSNEQFF	TGTGCCAGCGCTATAGCGGGAGTAAGCAATGAGCAGTTCTTC	TRBD2	-	TRBV7-3	TRBJ2-1
CASSLGQAQETQYF	TGCGCCAGCAGCCTTGGACAGGCTCAAGAGACCCAGTACTTC	TRBD1	few	TRBV5-1	TRBJ2-5
CASSLGASGSYTDTQYF	TGTGCCAGCAGCTTAGGTGCTAGCGGGAGCTACACAGATACGCAGTATTTT	TRBD2	-	TRBV13	TRBJ2-3
CASSPPQGSGETQYF	TGTGCCAGCTCACCGCCTCAGGGGTCCGGGGAGACCCAGTACTTC	-	-	TRBV18	TRBJ2-5
CSALQSQGIGELFF	TGCAGTGCTCTGCAAAGCCAGGGAATCGGGGAGCTGTTTTTT	-	-	TRBV20-1	TRBJ2-2
CASSYVGGLGYEQYF	TGTGCCAGCAGCTATGTCGGGGGGCTAGGGTACGAGCAGTACTTC	-	-	TRBV27	TRBJ2-7
CASSLGGEATEAFF	TGCGCCAGCAGCTTGGGGGGGGAGGCCACTGAAGCTTTCTTT	-	-	TRBV5-1	TRBJ1-1
CSVAWTGEETQYF	TGCAGCGTAGCTTGGACAGGGGAAGAGACCCAGTACTTC	TRBD1	-	TRBV29-1	TRBJ2-5
CSAYWTSGSTDTQYF	TGCAGTGCTTATTGGACTAGCGGGAGCACAGATACGCAGTATTTT	TRBD2	few	TRBV20-1	TRBJ2-3
CASSGTGQNTEAFF	TGCGCCAGCAGCGGAACGGGACAGAACACTGAAGCTTTCTTT	-	-	TRBV5-1	TRBJ1-1
CASSRAGTSGIYNEQFF	TGTGCCAGCAGTCGTGCCGGGACTAGCGGGATTTACAATGAGCAGTTCTTC	TRBD2	many	TRBV28	TRBJ2-1
CASSLKQGLDSYEQYF	TGTGCCAGCAGTTTAAAGCAAGGACTAGACTCCTACGAGCAGTACTTC	TRBD2	many	TRBV12-3/TRBV12-4	TRBJ2-7
CASSSFSGLQNIQYF	TGTGCCAGCAGTTCCTTCTCGGGACTCCAAAACATTCAGTACTTC	-	few	TRBV6-2/TRBV6-3	TRBJ2-4
CASSPATGRNEQYF	TGTGCCAGCAGTCCGGCGACAGGGAGGAACGAGCAGTACTTC	-	-	TRBV28	TRBJ2-7
CASSYRGGSRAQYF	TGTGCCAGCAGTTACAGAGGGGGATCAAGGGCCCAGTACTTC	-	-	TRBV6-2/TRBV6-3	TRBJ2-5
CASSIAAASTDTQYF	TGTGCCAGTAGTATAGCGGCGGCAAGCACAGATACGCAGTATTTT	-	few	TRBV19	TRBJ2-3
CGSQQYNSPLHF	TGTGGCTCACAGCAATATAATTCACCCCTCCACTTT	-	-	TRBV28	TRBJ1-6
CASSIIRPSGTDTQYF	TGTGCCAGTAGTATAATCCGTCCGTCCGGTACGGATACGCAGTATTTT	-	-	TRBV19	TRBJ2-3
CASRRVAGVQETQYF	TGTGCCAGCAGACGAGTAGCGGGAGTGCAAGAGACCCAGTACTTC	TRBD2	-	TRBV7-2	TRBJ2-5
CASSHRTAVSYEQYF	TGTGCCAGCAGCCATAGGACGGCGGTCTCCTACGAGCAGTACTTC	-	many	TRBV14	TRBJ2-7
CASSLEGQASYEQYF	TGCGCCAGCAGCTTGGAGGGACAGGCCTCCTACGAGCAGTACTTC	TRBD1	few	TRBV5-1	TRBJ2-7
CASSYSQLSGNTIYF	TGTGCCAGCAGTTACTCACAACTCTCTGGAAACACCATATATTTT	-	few	TRBV6-5	TRBJ1-3
CSVDGGQETQYF	TGCAGCGTTGATGGGGGCCAAGAGACCCAGTACTTC	-	many	TRBV29-1	TRBJ2-5
CASSDTGSSNEQFF	TGTGCCAGCAGTGATACAGGCTCGAGCAATGAGCAGTTCTTC	-	few	TRBV2	TRBJ2-1
CAWSGAVSSYNSPLHF	TGTGCCTGGAGTGGAGCGGTCTCCTCTTATAATTCACCCCTCCACTTT	-	-	TRBV30	TRBJ1-6
CASSHYGVNYGYTF	TGTGCCAGCAGCCACTATGGGGTAAACTATGGCTACACCTTC	-	-	TRBV11-2	TRBJ1-2
CASSYGTTGDPQETQYF	TGTGCCAGCAGCTATGGGACGACAGGGGACCCCCAAGAGACCCAGTACTTC	TRBD1	-	TRBV11-3	TRBJ2-5
CSARDRANTEAFF	TGCAGCGCCCGGGACAGGGCGAACACTGAAGCTTTCTTT	TRBD1	few	TRBV29-1	TRBJ1-1
CASSSPGGRTGQYF	TGTGCCAGCAGCAGCCCCGGCGGCCGTACGGGGCAGTACTTC	-	many	TRBV21-1	TRBJ2-7
CASSLALLVGDNEQFF	TGTGCCAGCAGCTTAGCGCTACTAGTAGGGGACAATGAGCAGTTCTTC	-	few	TRBV7-2	TRBJ2-1
CASSLSLSSGANVLTF	TGCGCCAGCAGCTTGAGTCTTAGCTCTGGGGCCAACGTCCTGACTTTC	-	-	TRBV5-1	TRBJ2-6
CASNRDAGDNEQFF	TGTGCCAGCAATAGGGACGCAGGGGACAATGAGCAGTTCTTC	-	-	TRBV2	TRBJ2-1
CASSEGGGQAKNIQYF	TGTGCCAGCAGTGAGGGAGGGGGTCAAGCCAAAAACATTCAGTACTTC	-	-	TRBV6-1	TRBJ2-4
CASSFKVGGRAYEQYF	TGTGCCAGCAGTTTTAAGGTTGGCGGGAGGGCCTACGAGCAGTACTTC	TRBD2	-	TRBV12-3/TRBV12-4	TRBJ2-7
CASSVTLGEDEQFF	TGTGCCAGCAGCGTAACCCTCGGGGAGGATGAGCAGTTCTTC	-	-	TRBV9	TRBJ2-1
CSAVDRGNYNYGYTF	TGCAGTGCCGTCGACCGGGGGAACTATAACTATGGCTACACCTTC	-	-	TRBV20-1	TRBJ1-2
CASTPGRGQGEQYF	TGTGCCAGCACCCCAGGTAGGGGACAGGGCGAGCAGTACTTC	TRBD1	few	TRBV7-9	TRBJ2-7
CSARSTWTESSYEQYF	TGCAGTGCTAGATCAACCTGGACCGAGAGCTCCTACGAGCAGTACTTC	-	many	TRBV20-1	TRBJ2-7
CSAAGEGPWYEQYF	TGCAGTGCCGCTGGGGAGGGCCCGTGGTACGAGCAGTACTTC	TRBD2	many	TRBV20-1	TRBJ2-7
CASSPPPGTSSPHEQFF	TGTGCCAGCAGCCCCCCCCCAGGGACTAGCTCACCTCATGAGCAGTTCTTC	TRBD2	-	TRBV9	TRBJ2-1
CASSYRVALQETQYF	TGTGCCAGCAGCTACAGGGTAGCCCTCCAGGAGACCCAGTACTTC	-	-	TRBV12-3/TRBV12-4	TRBJ2-5
CAISSSTDTGELFF	TGTGCCATCAGCTCCTCGACAGACACCGGGGAGCTGTTTTTT	-	many	TRBV10-3	TRBJ2-2
CASSYSRVRQVSGQYF	TGTGCCAGCAGTTACTCGAGAGTTCGGCAGGTCTCGGGGCAGTACTTC	-	-	TRBV6-5	TRBJ2-7
CASSLAVLAVSDTQYF	TGCGCCAGCAGCTTGGCGGTACTAGCGGTGTCAGATACGCAGTATTTT	TRBD2	-	TRBV5-1	TRBJ2-3
CASSPRGAVIYEQYF	TGTGCCAGCAGCCCTAGGGGGGCCGTGATCTACGAGCAGTACTTC	-	once	TRBV7-9	TRBJ2-7